The 10 T cell receptor beta chains below were found in one sample sequenced in a study of T cells in Graves' hyperthyroidism and ophthalmopathy. Researchers took RNA transcripts and amplified the TCR beta CDR3 regions from them. TCR CDR3 regions were first amplified by RT-PCR with HTBI primers. A single record per CDR3 protein comes from TCRdb applying MiXCR to the multiplex PCR reads. The sample includes about 300,000 distinct CDR3 sequences, 15% to 20% of them seen just once. The sample taken for sequencing was blood. The receptors here all came from a young man with Graves' hyperthyroidism.

This clonotype was seen at least ten times. The V gene is TRBV28, the J gene TRBJ1-1, with 7 bases aligning to TRBD1. V gave up 4 bases and J gave up 1 base; unmatched junction bases: 6. The CDR3 has 15 amino acids. The V gene's germline CDR1 is MDHEN and CDR2 SYDVKM. The CDR3 region is CASSSFDRANTEAFF. In DNA form, the CDR3 reads TGTGCCAGCAGTTCGTTCGACAGGGCGAACACTGAAGCTTTCTTT.

This clonotype has a count of ten or more. J is TRBJ1-6 and V is TRBV28, with D uncertain. Germline V lookup: CDR1 MDHEN, CDR2 SYDVKM. The CDR3 spans 13 residues. V was trimmed by 5 bases and J by 9 bases, leaving 11 bases between them. CDR3 sequence (DNA): TGTGCCAGCAGTCCCTTAGGGCCTTCACCCCTCCACTTT. This translates into CASSPLGPSPLHF.

This clonotype appeared a few times. J is TRBJ1-2 and V is TRBV6-1, with D perhaps matching TRBD1 (5 bases). The CDR3 consists of 15 residues. The V end lost 5 bases, the J end lost 5 bases, and 18 bases lay between the germline ends. Germline V gene sequence: CDR1 MNHNS, CDR2 SASEGT. The chain's CDR3 is CASSPQLGTAYGYTF. In DNA, the CDR3 is TGTGCCAGCAGTCCTCAACTAGGGACGGCTTATGGCTACACCTTC.

The chain employs TRBV30 and TRBJ1-2, with unresolved D. CDR1 GTSNPN and CDR2 SVGIG come from the germline V gene (reference sequence). V lost 2 bases to trimming and J lost 3 bases, with 13 bases between them. The CDR3 runs 14 residues. CDR3 loop: CAWSSRPEYYGYTF. In nucleotides, the CDR3 is TGTGCCTGGAGTTCCCGGCCAGAATACTATGGCTACACCTTC. The variable domain in full, completed from reference TRBV30 and TRBJ1-2, reads SQTIHQWPATLVQPVGSPLSLECTVEGTSNPNLYWYRQAAGRGLQLLFYSVGIGQISSEVPQNLSASRPQDRQFILSSKKLLLSDSGFYLCAWSSRPEYYGYTFGSGTRLTVV.

This clonotype was seen ten or more times. V and J are TRBV12-3 or TRBV12-4 and TRBJ2-7, with a possible D match to TRBD1 (6 bases). Trimming took 5 bases from V and 5 from J, leaving 13 bases between them. The CDR3 loop spans 13 amino acids. The CDR3: CASSRTVGDEQYF. CDR3 DNA: TGTGCCAGCAGTAGGACAGTAGGCGACGAGCAGTACTTC.

This clonotype occurred a few times. J is TRBJ1-4 and V is TRBV10-3; 9 nucleotides agree with TRBD1. The V segment lost 6 bases and the J segment 4 bases; nucleotides outside the gene matches: 3. In germline, CDR1 is ENHRY, CDR2 SYGVKD. CDR3 length equals 14 residues. The CDR3 loop reads CAIRQDRGNEKLFF. CDR3 nucleotide sequence: TGTGCCATCAGACAGGACAGGGGTAATGAAAAACTGTTTTTT.

This clonotype was counted many times. The chain has TRBV11-2 and TRBJ2-5; possibly TRBD1 for D (5 bases). CDR1 is SGHAT, CDR2 FQNNGV, per germline. V lost 5 bases to trimming and J lost 2 bases, with 6 bases between them. The CDR3 spans 12 residues. The CDR3 DNA is TGTGCCAGCAGCCGGACACAAGAGACCCAGTACTTC. It codes for CASSRTQETQYF.

This clonotype turned up a few times. This may come from a read error, since a much larger clone is one base off. The V gene is TRBV11-2, the J gene TRBJ2-3; TRBD1 agrees at 8 bases. The V segment lost 0 bases and the J segment 13 bases; nucleotides outside the gene matches: 9. In germline, CDR1 is SGHAT, CDR2 FQNNGV. This CDR3 has 14 residues. CDR3 coding DNA: TGTGCCAGCAGCTTAGATAGTGGATCGGACAGGGAGTATTTT. Amino acid sequence: CASSLDSGSDREYF.

This clonotype was seen many times. CDR3 residues: CAISAGTGENIQYF. In nucleotides, the CDR3 is TGTGCCATCAGTGCCGGGACAGGAGAAAACATTCAGTACTTC. This rearrangement joins TRBV10-3 to TRBJ2-4, with 8 nucleotides matching TRBD1. Germline V gene sequence: CDR1 ENHRY, CDR2 SYGVKD. The V gene end was trimmed by 4 bases and the J gene end by 5 bases; junction bases not matched to a gene: 4. The CDR3 runs to 14 residues.

This clonotype was counted at least ten times. The chain joins TRBV10-3 to TRBJ2-1, with TRBD2 matching 9 bases. Losses at the gene ends were 4 bases for V and 8 bases for J; bases not matched to a gene: 12. Germline CDR1 and CDR2: ENHRY and SYGVKD. This CDR3 comprises 16 residues. CDR3 residues: CAISGAVAGGGHEQFF. CDR3 sequence (DNA): TGTGCCATCAGTGGGGCAGTGGCGGGAGGGGGCCATGAGCAGTTCTTC.